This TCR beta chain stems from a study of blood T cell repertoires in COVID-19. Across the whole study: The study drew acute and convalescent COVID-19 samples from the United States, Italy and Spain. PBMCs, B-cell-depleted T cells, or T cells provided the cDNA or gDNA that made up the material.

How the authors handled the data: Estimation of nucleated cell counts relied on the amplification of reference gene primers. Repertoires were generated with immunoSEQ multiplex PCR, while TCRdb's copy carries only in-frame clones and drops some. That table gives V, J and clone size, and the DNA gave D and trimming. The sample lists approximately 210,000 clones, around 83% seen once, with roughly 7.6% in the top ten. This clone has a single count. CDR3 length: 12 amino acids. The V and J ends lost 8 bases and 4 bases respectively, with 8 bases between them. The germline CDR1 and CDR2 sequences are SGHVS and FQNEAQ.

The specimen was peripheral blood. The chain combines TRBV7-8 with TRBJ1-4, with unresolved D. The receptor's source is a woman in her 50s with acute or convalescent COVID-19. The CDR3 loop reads CASSPFNEKLFF. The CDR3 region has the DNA TGTGCCAGCTCTCCGTTTAATGAAAAACTGTTTTTT.